This T cell receptor (beta chain) was captured by sequencing in a study of control samples from healthy donors and cancer patients. Measured with immunoSEQ multiplex PCR; TCRdb has only the in-frame clones, and not every one. This sample has over 65,000 clones, with about 89% found just once. The germline V gene encodes CDR1 SNHLY and CDR2 FYNNEI. V was pared by 10 bases and J by 4 bases, with 7 bases of the junction left unmatched. This CDR3 comprises 13 residues. The TCR originated in a woman aged 45-60 years with colorectal cancer. The sample was PBMCs. The chain recombines TRBV2 with TRBJ1-2; 9 nucleotides line up with TRBD1. CDR3 protein: CANLQGALYGYTF. CDR3 bases: TGTGCCAACTTACAGGGGGCGCTCTATGGCTACACCTTC.